This TCR beta chain was captured in a study of T cells in Graves' hyperthyroidism and ophthalmopathy. Stable hyperthyroidism: no ophthalmopathy progression over 18 months of follow-up. This clonotype was counted at least ten times. Trimming cost V 7 bases and J 0 bases; bases outside gene matches: 15. The germline V gene encodes CDR1 MNHNS and CDR2 SASEGT. The CDR3 totals 17 residues. TCR beta CDR3 regions were amplified from RNA transcripts. The TCR CDR3 first-round RT-PCR relied on the HTBI primer set. A single record per CDR3 protein comes from TCRdb applying MiXCR to the multiplex PCR reads. The table shows some 440,000 distinct CDR3 sequences, with roughly 14% occurring only once.

This TCR was sampled from a young woman with Graves' hyperthyroidism. What was sequenced was blood. The chain couples TRBV6-1 to TRBJ2-7, with TRBD2 matching over 7 bases. CDR3 loop: CASNLLPQAGRSYEQYF. CDR3 in DNA: TGTGCCAGCAATCTCCTCCCCCAAGCGGGACGCTCCTACGAGCAGTACTTC.